A single sample gave rise to the 10 T cell receptor beta chains below, sequenced in a study of OX40 agonist ivuxolimab in advanced cancers. The library was obtained by the immunoSEQ multiplex PCR assay. TCRdb holds this immuneACCESS table with in-frame rearrangements only. Some clones are missing; in checked studies, unresolved V genes explain under half, and the rest has no known cause. For this sample the table gives fewer than 120,000 clones, of which about nine tenths were detected only once. The ten largest clones add up to around 0.26% of the sample. Source: CD4+ or CD8+ T cells sorted from blood, taken in a trial of the OX40 agonist ivuxolimab. These receptors were taken from an adult with an advanced solid tumor such as melanoma, head and neck, liver or kidney cancer.

In this sample, this clone turned up once. This sequence joins TRBV2 and TRBJ2-3, with TRBD1 matching 7 bases. CDR3 length: 16 amino acids. Germline V lookup: CDR1 SNHLY, CDR2 FYNNEI. J gave up 2 bases and V 7 bases, and 12 bases lay outside the gene matches. CDR3 sequence (DNA): TGTGCCAGCAAGCATACCTCGACAGGGTACACAGATACGCAGTATTTT. It yields the protein CASKHTSTGYTDTQYF.

V is TRBV11-1 and J is TRBJ2-1; a weak D match, TRBD2 (6 bases). Per the germline V gene, CDR1 is SGHAT and CDR2 is FQDESV (reference sequence). The CDR3 consists of 13 residues. The ends were cut back, 1 base at V and 8 bases at J, with 9 bases in the middle. The CDR3 is CASSLVWEDEQFF. CDR3 DNA: TGTGCCAGCAGCTTAGTTTGGGAGGATGAGCAGTTCTTC.

V gene TRBV7-3 combines with J gene TRBJ1-3; D remains ambiguous. Between the trimmed V and J ends, which lost 5 bases and 2 bases, there was a span of 10 bases. This CDR3 spans 14 amino acids. The germline V gene encodes CDR1 SGHTA and CDR2 FQGTGA. In nucleotides, the CDR3 is TGTGCCAGCAGCGAAGGGCCAACTGGAAACACCATATATTTT. It yields the protein CASSEGPTGNTIYF.

The chain combines TRBV7-9 with TRBJ1-1; the match to TRBD1 covers 12 bases. This CDR3 is built from 17 residues. With V trimmed by 3 bases and J by 0 bases, 5 bases remained unmatched. Germline V lookup: CDR1 SEHNR, CDR2 FQNEAQ (reference sequence). CDR3 amino acids: CASSFSGTGGMNTEAFF. The CDR3 coding sequence is TGTGCCAGCAGCTTTTCCGGGACAGGGGGCATGAACACTGAAGCTTTCTTT.

In this sample, this clone turned up once. The V and J genes are TRBV11-3 and TRBJ2-1, with TRBD2 matching over 7 bases. The CDR3 runs to 14 residues. From germline, CDR1 is SGHNT and CDR2 YENEEA. V lost 0 bases, J lost 6 bases, and 2 bases stayed unmatched. The CDR3 sequence: CASSLDAGVNEQFF. The CDR3 nucleotides are TGTGCCAGCAGCTTAGACGCGGGGGTCAATGAGCAGTTCTTC.

This chain links TRBV11-3 with TRBJ2-5, with D uncertain. Between the trimmed V and J ends, which lost 1 base and 0 bases, there was a span of 3 bases. Germline V CDR1 and CDR2: SGHNT, YENEEA. The CDR3 spans 13 residues. The CDR3 coding sequence is TGTGCCAGCAGCTTAGGATACCAAGAGACCCAGTACTTC. Encoded protein: CASSLGYQETQYF.

The chain has TRBV19 and TRBJ1-2; a weak D match, TRBD1 (5 bases). This CDR3 is built from 14 residues. The ends were cut back, 4 bases at V and 4 bases at J, with 13 bases in the middle. Germline V gives CDR1 LNHDA, CDR2 SQIVND (reference sequence). CDR3 residues: CASSTPGQTYGYTF. DNA for the CDR3: TGTGCCAGTAGTACCCCTGGACAAACCTATGGCTACACCTTC.

This chain connects TRBV19 to TRBJ1-1; 7 bases match TRBD1. This CDR3 region has 12 residues. Trimming at V came to 6 bases and at J to 9 bases, leaving 7 bases not matched to a gene. From germline, CDR1 is LNHDA and CDR2 SQIVND (reference sequence). The CDR3 is CASRFRDSQAFF. In nucleotides, the CDR3 is TGTGCCAGTAGGTTCCGGGACAGTCAAGCTTTCTTT.

The J gene is TRBJ2-5, the V gene TRBV7-6, with D possibly matching TRBD2 (5 bases). Germline V gives CDR1 SGHVS, CDR2 FNYEAQ. The germline V and J ends were trimmed by 5 bases and 4 bases, with 20 bases remaining between them. The CDR3 consists of 16 residues. The CDR3 sequence is CASSHSVRDGRETQYF. The CDR3 coding sequence is TGTGCCAGCAGCCATAGCGTACGAGACGGACGAGAGACCCAGTACTTC.

The genes are TRBV7-6 and TRBJ1-5; no reliable D call. Germline lookup yields CDR1 SGHVS and CDR2 FNYEAQ. The CDR3 covers 18 residues. V gave up 6 bases and J gave up 3 bases, with 24 bases separating them. The CDR3 spells CASRSGDFLPGSNQPQHF. The CDR3 DNA reads TGTGCCAGCAGATCCGGTGATTTTCTGCCCGGATCCAATCAGCCCCAGCATTTT.